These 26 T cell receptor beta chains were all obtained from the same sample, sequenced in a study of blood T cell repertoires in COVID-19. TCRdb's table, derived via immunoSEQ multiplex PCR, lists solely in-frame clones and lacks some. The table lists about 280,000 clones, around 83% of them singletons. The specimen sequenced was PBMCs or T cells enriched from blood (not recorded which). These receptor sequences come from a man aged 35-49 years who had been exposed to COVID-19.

The DNA of the CDR3 is TGTGCCAGCAGCTTAGTATCGCAGGGGGCGGACGGGGAGCTGTTTTTT. This translates into CASSLVSQGADGELFF. The rearrangement joins TRBV7-6 to TRBJ2-2; 8 bases align to TRBD1. The CDR3 loop spans 16 amino acids. In germline, CDR1 is SGHVS, CDR2 FNYEAQ. After removal of 1 base from V and 7 bases from J, the junction contained 8 bases not matched to a gene.

The CDR3 loop is CAISEGVGQGYEQYF. As DNA, the CDR3 is TGTGCCATCAGTGAAGGGGTGGGACAGGGTTACGAGCAGTACTTC. This sequence joins TRBV10-3 and TRBJ2-7, with 9 bases lining up with TRBD1. V shed 3 bases, J shed 4 bases, and the junction held 7 bases outside the gene matches. This CDR3 comprises 15 residues. Germline CDR1 and CDR2: ENHRY and SYGVKD.

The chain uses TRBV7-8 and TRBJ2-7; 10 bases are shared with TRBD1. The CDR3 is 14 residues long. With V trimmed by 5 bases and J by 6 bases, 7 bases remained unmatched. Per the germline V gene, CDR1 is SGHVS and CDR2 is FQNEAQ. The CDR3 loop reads CASSQSGQGFEQYF. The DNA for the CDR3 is TGTGCCAGCAGCCAGTCGGGACAGGGGTTCGAGCAGTACTTC.

The CDR3 here is CASSPDTLAGITDTQYF. DNA for the CDR3: TGTGCCAGCAGCCCCGACACCCTAGCGGGAATCACAGATACGCAGTATTTT. The V gene is TRBV7-9, the J gene TRBJ2-3; 9 nucleotides agree with TRBD2. The germline CDR1 and CDR2 sequences are SEHNR and FQNEAQ (reference sequence). V trimming: 5 bases; J trimming: 2 bases; junction bases outside the gene matches: 11. CDR3 size: 17 residues.

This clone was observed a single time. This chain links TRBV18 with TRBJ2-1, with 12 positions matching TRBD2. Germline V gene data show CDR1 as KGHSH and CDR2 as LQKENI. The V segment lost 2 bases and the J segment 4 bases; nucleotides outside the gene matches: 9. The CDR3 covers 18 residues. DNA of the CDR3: TGTGCCAGCTCACCAGACGCCGTGACTAGCGGGAGTTACAATGAGCAGTTCTTC. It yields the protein CASSPDAVTSGSYNEQFF.

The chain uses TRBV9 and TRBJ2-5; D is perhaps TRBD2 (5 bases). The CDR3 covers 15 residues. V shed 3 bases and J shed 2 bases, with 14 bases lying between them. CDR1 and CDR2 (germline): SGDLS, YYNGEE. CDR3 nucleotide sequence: TGTGCCAGCAGCGCGCAAACGGACTTTCAAGAGACCCAGTACTTC. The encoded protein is CASSAQTDFQETQYF.

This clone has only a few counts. CDR3 DNA sequence: TGTGCCAGCAGCGGGGACAGGGGAGAATGGGGAGCTTTCTTT. This codes for CASSGDRGEWGAFF. The chain is built from TRBV27 and TRBJ1-1; 10 bases line up with TRBD1. This CDR3 region has 14 residues. CDR1 MNHEY and CDR2 SMNVEV come from the germline V gene (reference sequence). Trimming cost V 6 bases and J 10 bases; bases outside gene matches: 11.

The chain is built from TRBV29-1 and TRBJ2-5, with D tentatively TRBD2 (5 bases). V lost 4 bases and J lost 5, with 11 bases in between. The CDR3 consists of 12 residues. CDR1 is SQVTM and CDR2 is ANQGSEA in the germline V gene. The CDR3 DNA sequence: TGCAGCGTTGGGGGAGCCGTGGAGACCCAGTACTTC. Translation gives CSVGGAVETQYF.

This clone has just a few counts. The DNA of the CDR3 is TGTGCCAGCAGCCTCTTGAGGGTTGACAATGAGCAGTTCTTC. This translates into CASSLLRVDNEQFF. The chain has TRBV9 and TRBJ2-1; TRBD2 is a possible D gene (5 bases). Germline CDR1 reads SGDLS; CDR2 reads YYNGEE. V shed 4 bases and J shed 5 bases, with 13 bases lying between them. The CDR3 spans 14 residues.

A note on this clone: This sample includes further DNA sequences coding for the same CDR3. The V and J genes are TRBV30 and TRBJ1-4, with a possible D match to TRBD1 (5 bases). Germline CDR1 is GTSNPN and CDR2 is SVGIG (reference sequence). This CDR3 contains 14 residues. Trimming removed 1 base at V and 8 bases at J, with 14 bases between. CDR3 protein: CAWSAGGAGEKLFF. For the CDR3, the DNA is TGTGCCTGGAGTGCTGGAGGGGCAGGAGAAAAACTGTTTTTT.

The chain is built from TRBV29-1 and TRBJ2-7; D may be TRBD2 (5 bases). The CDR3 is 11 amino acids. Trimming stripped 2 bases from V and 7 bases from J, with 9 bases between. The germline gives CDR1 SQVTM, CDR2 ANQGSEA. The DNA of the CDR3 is TGCAGCGTTGAATGGGGAGTTGAGCAGTACTTC. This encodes CSVEWGVEQYF.

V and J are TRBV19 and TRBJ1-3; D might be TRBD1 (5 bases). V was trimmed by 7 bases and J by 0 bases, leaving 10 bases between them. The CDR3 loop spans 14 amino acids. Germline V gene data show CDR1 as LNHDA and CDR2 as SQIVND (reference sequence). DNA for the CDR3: TGTGCCAGTACCCTCCAGGGCTCTGGAAACACCATATATTTT. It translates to CASTLQGSGNTIYF.

The CDR3, as DNA: TGTGCCATCCGGACTAGCGGATACAATGAGCAGTTCTTC. Its translation: CAIRTSGYNEQFF. The chain combines TRBV10-3 with TRBJ2-1, with 10 nucleotides matching TRBD2. The CDR3 length is 13 residues. CDR1 is ENHRY and CDR2 is SYGVKD in the germline V gene. V shed 8 bases, J shed 4 bases, and the junction held 2 bases outside the gene matches.

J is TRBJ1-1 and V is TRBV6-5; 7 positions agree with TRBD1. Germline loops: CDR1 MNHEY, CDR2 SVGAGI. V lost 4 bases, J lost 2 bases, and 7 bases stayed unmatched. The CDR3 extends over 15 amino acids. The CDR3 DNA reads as TGTGCCAGCAGTTCCGCCGGGACAGTAAACACTGAAGCTTTCTTT. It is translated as CASSSAGTVNTEAFF.

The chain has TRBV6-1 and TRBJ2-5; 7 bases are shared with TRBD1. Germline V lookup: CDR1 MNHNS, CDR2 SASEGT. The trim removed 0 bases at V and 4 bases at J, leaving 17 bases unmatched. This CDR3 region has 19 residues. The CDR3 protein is CASSEAIAKPGGRGETQYF. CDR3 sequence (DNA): TGTGCCAGCAGTGAAGCCATAGCGAAACCAGGGGGAAGAGGAGAGACCCAGTACTTC.

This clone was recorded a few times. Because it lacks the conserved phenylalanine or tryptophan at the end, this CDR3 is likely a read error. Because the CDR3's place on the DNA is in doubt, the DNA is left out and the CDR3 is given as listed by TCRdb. This CDR3 is CASSLGTSLSYGMIY. The chain carries TRBV11-3 and TRBJ2-7; TRBD2, the table's D call, lacks a check against the DNA. CDR1 is SGHNT, CDR2 YENEEA, per germline. With termini counted, the CDR3 has 15 amino acids.

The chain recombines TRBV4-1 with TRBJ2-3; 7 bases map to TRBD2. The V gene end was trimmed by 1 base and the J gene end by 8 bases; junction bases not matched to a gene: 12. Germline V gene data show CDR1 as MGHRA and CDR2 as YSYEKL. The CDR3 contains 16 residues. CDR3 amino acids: CASSQVAGRARGTQYF. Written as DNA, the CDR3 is TGCGCCAGCAGCCAAGTAGCGGGCAGGGCGAGAGGTACGCAGTATTTT.

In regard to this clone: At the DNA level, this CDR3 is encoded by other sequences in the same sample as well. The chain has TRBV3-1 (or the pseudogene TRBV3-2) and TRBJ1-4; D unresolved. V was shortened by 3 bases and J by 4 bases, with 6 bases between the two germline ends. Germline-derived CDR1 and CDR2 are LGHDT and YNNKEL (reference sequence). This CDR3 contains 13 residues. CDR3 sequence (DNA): TGTGCCAGCAGCCAGAGTGGTAATGAAAAACTGTTTTTT. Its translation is CASSQSGNEKLFF.

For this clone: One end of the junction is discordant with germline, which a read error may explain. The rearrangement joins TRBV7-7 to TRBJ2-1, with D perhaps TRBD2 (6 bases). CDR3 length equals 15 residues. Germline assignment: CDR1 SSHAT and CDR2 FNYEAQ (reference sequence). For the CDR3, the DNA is TGTGCTAGCAGCTTTAAACCGGGGCGGAGGGATGAGCAGTTCTTC. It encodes CASSFKPGRRDEQFF.

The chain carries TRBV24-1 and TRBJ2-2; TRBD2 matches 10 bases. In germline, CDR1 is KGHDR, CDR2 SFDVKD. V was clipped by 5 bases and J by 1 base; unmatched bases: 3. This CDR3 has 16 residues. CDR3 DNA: TGTGCCACCAGTGGAATAGCGGGAGGGAACACCGGGGAGCTGTTTTTT. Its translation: CATSGIAGGNTGELFF.

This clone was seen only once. CDR3 nucleotides: TGTGCCAGCAACTTCCAGAACACTGAAGCTTTCTTT. This gives the protein CASNFQNTEAFF. The genes are TRBV28 and TRBJ1-1; D is uncertain. V was pared by 7 bases and J by 1 base, with 7 bases between. This CDR3 has 12 amino acids. CDR1 is MDHEN and CDR2 is SYDVKM in the germline V gene.

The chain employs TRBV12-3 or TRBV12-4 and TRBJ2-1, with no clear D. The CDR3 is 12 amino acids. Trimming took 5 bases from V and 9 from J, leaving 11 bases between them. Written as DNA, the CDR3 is TGTGCCAGCAGTCACCCCGGCGGTGAGCAGTTCTTC. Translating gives CASSHPGGEQFF.

The CDR3 sequence: CASSLNPAGSTDTQYF. The CDR3 coding sequence is TGTGCCAGCAGCTTAAATCCAGCGGGATCGACAGATACGCAGTATTTT. The chain is built from TRBV7-3 and TRBJ2-3; TRBD2 aligns across 7 bases. With 1 base clipped from V and 3 bases from J, the junction kept 7 bases outside the gene matches. The CDR3 sequence is 16 residues long. The germline CDR1 and CDR2 sequences are SGHTA and FQGTGA.

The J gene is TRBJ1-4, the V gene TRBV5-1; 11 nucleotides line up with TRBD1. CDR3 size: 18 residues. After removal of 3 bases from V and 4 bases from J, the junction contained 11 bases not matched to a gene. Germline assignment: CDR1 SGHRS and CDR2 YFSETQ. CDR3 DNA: TGCGCCAGCAGCTCTTTCCAGGACAGGGGGCCTGTTAATGAAAAACTGTTTTTT. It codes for CASSSFQDRGPVNEKLFF.

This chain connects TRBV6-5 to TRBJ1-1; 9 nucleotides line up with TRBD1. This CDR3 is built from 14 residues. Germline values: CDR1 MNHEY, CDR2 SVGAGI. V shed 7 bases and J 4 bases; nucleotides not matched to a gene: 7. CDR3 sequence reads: CASTRTGEGTEAFF. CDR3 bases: TGTGCCAGCACTAGGACAGGGGAGGGCACTGAAGCTTTCTTT.

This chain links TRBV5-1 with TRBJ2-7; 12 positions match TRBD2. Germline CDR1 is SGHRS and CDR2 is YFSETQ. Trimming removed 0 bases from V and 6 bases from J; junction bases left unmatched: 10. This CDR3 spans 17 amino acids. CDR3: CASSLVASGRARGEQYF. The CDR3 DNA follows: TGCGCCAGCAGCTTGGTTGCTAGCGGGAGGGCTCGAGGCGAGCAGTACTTC.